The next 13 T cell receptor beta chains were all read from a single sample in a study of PD-L1 blockade in urothelial cancer. Only in-frame clones appear in the TCRdb table, and some are missing; sequencing was by immunoSEQ multiplex PCR. This table holds some 30,000 clones, 70% to 90% found once. The sequences come from PBMCs, collected around atezolizumab (anti-PD-L1) treatment. The source is a man in his fifties or sixties with urothelial cancer.

The rearrangement joins TRBV27 to TRBJ2-7, with 10 bases aligning to TRBD1. Germline CDR1 MNHEY, CDR2 SMNVEV (reference sequence). This CDR3 contains 14 residues. With V trimmed by 5 bases and J by 2 bases, 3 bases remained unmatched. CDR3 coding DNA: TGTGCCAGCAGTGGGGGACAGGGGACCTACGAGCAGTACTTC. It encodes CASSGGQGTYEQYF.

The chain carries TRBV27 and TRBJ2-2; perhaps TRBD2 as D (6 bases). The CDR3 is made up of 16 amino acids. The germline V gene has CDR1 MNHEY and CDR2 SMNVEV (reference sequence). V lost 3 bases and J lost 6, with 17 bases in between. In nucleotides, the CDR3 is TGTGCCAGCAGTTTCTTGACATACGGACTACCCGGGGAGCTGTTTTTT. Its protein product is CASSFLTYGLPGELFF.

This chain connects TRBV19 to TRBJ2-7; tentatively, D is TRBD1 (6 bases). The germline gives CDR1 LNHDA, CDR2 SQIVND (reference sequence). The CDR3 runs to 14 residues. The V end lost 3 bases, the J end lost 6 bases, and 15 bases lay between the germline ends. In DNA form, the CDR3 reads TGTGCCAGTAGTATCCTCATACAGGGTGGCGAGCAGTACTTC. This translates into CASSILIQGGEQYF.

The genes are TRBV5-1 and TRBJ1-1; TRBD1 agrees at 7 bases. Germline values: CDR1 SGHRS, CDR2 YFSETQ. The CDR3 runs 16 residues. V lost 0 bases and J lost 1; bases outside the gene matches: 6. The CDR3 loop reads CASSLEGGRRNTEAFF. The CDR3 DNA is TGCGCCAGCAGCTTGGAAGGGGGCAGGCGGAACACTGAAGCTTTCTTT.

This rearrangement joins TRBV5-3 to TRBJ2-1, with D tentatively TRBD2 (6 bases). TRBV5-3 falls under the ORF class, with uncertain function. V was cut by 2 bases and J by 7 bases, with 22 bases left in between. The CDR3 spans 17 residues. The CDR3 DNA is TGTGCCAGAAGCTTCTTTGGGGGGTTCGAGGGGAGGAATGAGCAGTTCTTC. The encoded protein is CARSFFGGFEGRNEQFF.

The V and J genes are TRBV10-3 and TRBJ2-5; no clear D gene. Germline V CDR1 and CDR2: ENHRY, SYGVKD. CDR3 size: 14 residues. V was trimmed by 4 bases and J by 3 bases, leaving 12 bases between them. CDR3 sequence: CAISVPARKETQYF. The CDR3 region has the DNA TGTGCCATCAGTGTGCCAGCGCGTAAAGAGACCCAGTACTTC.

The chain uses TRBV19 and TRBJ2-1; 12 nucleotides line up with TRBD2. CDR1 is LNHDA and CDR2 is SQIVND in the germline V gene (reference sequence). Trimming cost V 3 bases and J 9 bases; bases outside gene matches: 6. The CDR3 loop spans 15 amino acids. DNA for the CDR3: TGTGCCAGTAGTATTTCTAGCGGGGGGGAGGGTGAGCAGTTCTTC. It translates to CASSISSGGEGEQFF.

This clone has just one count. V and J are TRBV5-1 and TRBJ2-3, with 15 bases identical to TRBD2. The CDR3 is made up of 19 amino acids. Germline V gene data show CDR1 as SGHRS and CDR2 as YFSETQ. The trim removed 2 bases at V and 0 bases at J, leaving 7 bases unmatched. CDR3 DNA: TGCGCCAGCAGCTTATCGGGGACTAGCGGGAGGAGTAGCACAGATACGCAGTATTTT. Its protein is CASSLSGTSGRSSTDTQYF.

The CDR3: CATRNTDSPWETQYF. In DNA form, the CDR3 reads TGTGCCACCCGAAACACCGACTCACCGTGGGAGACCCAGTACTTC. The chain uses TRBV15 and TRBJ2-5; D gene unclear. This CDR3 comprises 15 residues. Germline V gene sequence: CDR1 LNHNV, CDR2 YYDKDF (reference sequence). V lost 8 bases and J lost 5, with 21 bases in between.

This chain joins TRBV7-9 and TRBJ1-1; 9 bases agree with TRBD1. V shed 4 bases, J shed 2 bases, and the junction held 11 bases outside the gene matches. The germline gives CDR1 SEHNR, CDR2 FQNEAQ (reference sequence). The CDR3 runs 17 residues. The CDR3 DNA sequence: TGTGCCAGCAGCTCACACTCCGGGACAGGGTATAACACTGAAGCTTTCTTT. Encoded protein: CASSSHSGTGYNTEAFF.

CDR3 in DNA: TGTGCCAGCAGTCCCTCCCCACGGGACTATGGCTACACCTTC. Translating gives CASSPSPRDYGYTF. The J gene is TRBJ1-2, the V gene TRBV28; D call uncertain. V shed 5 bases and J shed 3 bases, with 13 bases lying between them. The CDR3 has 14 residues. CDR1 is MDHEN, CDR2 SYDVKM, per germline.

V is TRBV25-1 and J is TRBJ2-5; 8 nucleotides line up with TRBD1. From germline, CDR1 is MGHDK and CDR2 SYGVNS. The V segment lost 0 bases and the J segment 5 bases; nucleotides outside the gene matches: 2. The length of the CDR3 is 14 residues. The DNA of the CDR3 is TGTGCCAGCAGTGAATACAGGGGGCAGGAGACCCAGTACTTC. Translated, it gives CASSEYRGQETQYF.

The rearrangement links TRBV11-3 to TRBJ2-1; TRBD2 aligns across 7 bases. The CDR3 totals 15 residues. The J segment lost 5 bases and the V segment lost 0 bases, leaving 4 bases of the junction unmatched. Germline CDR1 reads SGHNT; CDR2 reads YENEEA. DNA of the CDR3: TGTGCCAGCAGCTTAGACGGGGGGTTGGACAATGAGCAGTTCTTC. Amino acid sequence: CASSLDGGLDNEQFF.